This T cell receptor (beta chain) was found in a study of blood T cell repertoires in COVID-19 (TCRdb year 2020). The study in broad terms: Samples covering the acute and convalescent phases of COVID-19 were provided by collaborators in the United States, Italy and Spain. The material from the prospective study consisted of cDNA or gDNA derived from T cells, B-cell-depleted T cells, or PBMCs. The samples were drawn from two sources: the first 160 participants of the ongoing ImmuneRACE study, and over 950 subjects contributed by 6 global collaborators. The repertoires were made available in a free public database intended to serve as a resource for research on the immune response to SARS-CoV-2. HLA class I and class II types, where available, came from metadata supplied by the sample provider rather than from assay-based typing. Deeply sampled blood TCRbeta repertoires from subjects exposed to, actively infected with, or recovered from COVID-19 were included in the dataset. A de-identified subject ID, COVID-19 status, age in years and sex were almost always included in the sample metadata. Results the study describes overall, beyond this receptor: How much clinical and demographic metadata was included differed by source and by participant, and the metadata was provided uncurated.

As to this clone: No cognate antigen has been identified for it. One base away there is no much larger clone; base qualities are not given.

In Seattle, one collaborating source enrolled patients while the infection was active and tracked those patients longitudinally over the course of disease. The collaborating institutions used their own protocols to collect whole blood in K2EDTA tubes. For TCRbeta analysis, collaborators shipped samples as frozen whole blood, isolated PBMCs, or DNA extracted from either of those sample types. TCRbeta CDR3 regions were amplified from genomic DNA using the immunoSEQ Assay, a bias-controlled multiplex PCR. Processing in the source paper ran as follows. Within the assay, amplification of reference gene primers was used to estimate how many nucleated cells each sample contained. Sequence reads were collapsed and filtered to measure the absolute abundance of every unique TCRbeta CDR3 rearrangement. For each sample, productive Simpson clonality was calculated as the square root of Simpson's diversity index over productive rearrangements. TCRdb provides this immuneACCESS table in a form limited to in-frame rearrangements. Some clones are lacking; in checked studies, under half of them reflect an unresolved V gene, and why the rest are absent is not known. V, J and clone size are those of that table, while D and trimming were read from the DNA. Recorded for this sample are 150,000 to 200,000 clones; about 85% of them occurred a single time. The ten largest clones represent about 14% of the sample.

Here V drops 5 bases and J drops 4 bases, and the junction holds 1 base not matched to any gene. From a lookup of the germline V gene, CDR1 and CDR2 are SGHTA and FQGNSA. From the cysteine up to the phenylalanine, the CDR3 has a length of 13 residues. The kept DNA is CDR3 alone, 39 bases in frame from the first base. The sequence derives from a woman between 70 and 85 years old with COVID-19, enrolled during active disease. Recombination connected TRBV7-2 to TRBJ1-5; 8 middle bases align to TRBD1. The material sequenced was peripheral blood. Read as DNA, the sequence is TGTGCCAGCAGCGGGGACAGGAATCAGCCCCAGCATTTT. This yields the protein CASSGDRNQPQHF.